The rows below give T cell receptor beta chains drawn from one sample of a study of tumor-infiltrating lymphocytes in primary liver carcinoma. TCRdb analysed the multiplex PCR reads with MiXCR anew, one entry per CDR3 protein. The sample holds 310,000 or so distinct CDR3 sequences, around three fifths seen once. The sequenced sample consisted of peripheral blood. The receptor source for this set is a man aged 40-50 years with primary liver carcinoma and hepatitis B virus infection. The CDR3 runs from the conserved cysteine through the conserved F or W. Each record gives: J gene, V gene, D gene, clone size, CDR3 protein. The D gene is left open where the match is weak. Clone size is stated in some rows and not others, as once, few, many or a class when expanded.

>TRBJ2-5|TRBV5-4|.|.
CASSLGAGDLETQYF
>TRBJ2-7|TRBV11-2|.|many
CASKYKEPYEQYF
>TRBJ2-7|TRBV4-2|.|many
CASSQDRIYEQYF
>TRBJ2-1|TRBV10-1|.|.
CASSESTRRRSSSYNEQFF
>TRBJ1-1|TRBV4-1|.|.
CASSPVSGMNTEAFF
>TRBJ2-7|TRBV6-2/TRBV6-3|TRBD2|many
CASSYSAGQVRSGSYEQYF
>TRBJ2-2|TRBV11-2|TRBD1|.
CTSSIGQGTHTGELFF
>TRBJ2-5|TRBV5-4|.|once
CASSLIRETQNF
>TRBJ2-7|TRBV11-2|.|.
CASSLTRGLSYDQCF
>TRBJ2-2|TRBV11-2|.|.
CASNLTDAGELFF
>TRBJ2-7|TRBV7-9|.|.
CAGVYSGPSYEQYF
>TRBJ2-1|TRBV6-5|.|many
CASSYSYGGMNEQFF
>TRBJ1-2|TRBV6-6|.|once
CASSYLGREGDGYIF
>TRBJ1-1|TRBV5-6|TRBD1|.
CASSLWAGGIGNEAFF
>TRBJ2-7|TRBV28|.|few
CASSLTAWVNEQYF
>TRBJ2-2|TRBV11-2|.|.
CASSIADGELFF
>TRBJ2-1|TRBV7-9|.|few
CASRQGPRGPPNEQFF
>TRBJ1-6|TRBV12-3/TRBV12-4|.|many
CASSLDGGSPLHF
>TRBJ2-1|TRBV7-8|.|.
CASSLGPSSLEEQFF
>TRBJ1-1|TRBV6-6|TRBD1|.
CASSSPDRDQNTEAFF
>TRBJ2-1|TRBV11-2|.|.
CASSVVQRAVNEQFF
>TRBJ2-2|TRBV11-2|.|few
CTSSLGSGELFF
>TRBJ1-3|TRBV11-2|.|many
CASSLVALPNSGNTIYF
>TRBJ2-3|TRBV5-4|TRBD2|many
CASSLRLAGDTDTQYF
>TRBJ2-7|TRBV11-2|.|.
CASSLGRMGEQYF
>TRBJ1-1|TRBV11-3|.|.
CASRSTGGSEAFF
>TRBJ2-3|TRBV7-9|TRBD2|.
CASRTSGHSTDTQYF
>TRBJ2-3|TRBV11-2|.|.
CARSFGEEDTQYF
>TRBJ2-1|TRBV6-5|.|.
CASSYPTSRRYEQFF
>TRBJ2-1|TRBV28|TRBD2|few
CASSPGTSGNNEQFF
>TRBJ2-7|TRBV30|.|.
CAWSSSGSSYEQYF
>TRBJ2-1|TRBV6-1|.|many
CASSLSLNEQFF
>TRBJ2-1|TRBV28|TRBD1|.
CASRRQGANEQFF
>TRBJ1-3|TRBV14|.|.
CASSQDTAQSSGNTIYF
>TRBJ2-7|TRBV5-4|TRBD2|.
CASSLNGLAQNEQYF
>TRBJ2-1|TRBV11-2|TRBD1|.
CASGSGTGARDEQFF
>TRBJ2-1|TRBV29-1|.|.
CSATRGVGDYNEQFF
>TRBJ1-1|TRBV11-2|TRBD1|.
CASSKGQGAGKAFF
>TRBJ1-2|TRBV6-1|.|many
CASSEALLYGYTF
>TRBJ2-7|TRBV11-2|TRBD2|.
CASSPGLAGALEEYF
>TRBJ1-5|TRBV6-6|TRBD1|.
CASSYLTGDDNHPQHF
>TRBJ2-7|TRBV11-2|.|once
CAISSLRQGPLYEQYF
>TRBJ1-2|TRBV2|TRBD1|few
CASGQGQVYGYTF
>TRBJ2-7|TRBV11-2|TRBD2|many
CASSPRTSGRAPSYEQYF
>TRBJ2-1|TRBV28|TRBD2|.
CASNLAGGLENGQFF
>TRBJ1-3|TRBV12-3/TRBV12-4|.|few
CASSFARRFGNTIYF
>TRBJ2-7|TRBV29-1|.|many
CSVGWTRYEQYF
>TRBJ1-4|TRBV7-9|.|.
CASRSGGSLNGKLFF
>TRBJ2-7|TRBV13|TRBD2|.
CASRRRTSQWEQYF
>TRBJ2-1|TRBV5-1|.|once
CASSSALPSCDEQFF
>TRBJ2-5|TRBV5-1|.|.
CASSTTHKYQETQYF
>TRBJ1-3|TRBV5-4|TRBD1|many
CASSLVGTGVGNTIYF
>TRBJ2-1|TRBV11-2|.|.
CASSLMISNEQFF
>TRBJ1-1|TRBV5-5|.|once
CASVDMGETEAFF
>TRBJ2-3|TRBV7-2|TRBD2|once
CASSLFATSVSDTQYF
>TRBJ2-7|TRBV11-2|.|.
CTNSSILGSYEQYF
>TRBJ1-5|TRBV6-2/TRBV6-3|TRBD1|many
CASSTGTGNQPQHF